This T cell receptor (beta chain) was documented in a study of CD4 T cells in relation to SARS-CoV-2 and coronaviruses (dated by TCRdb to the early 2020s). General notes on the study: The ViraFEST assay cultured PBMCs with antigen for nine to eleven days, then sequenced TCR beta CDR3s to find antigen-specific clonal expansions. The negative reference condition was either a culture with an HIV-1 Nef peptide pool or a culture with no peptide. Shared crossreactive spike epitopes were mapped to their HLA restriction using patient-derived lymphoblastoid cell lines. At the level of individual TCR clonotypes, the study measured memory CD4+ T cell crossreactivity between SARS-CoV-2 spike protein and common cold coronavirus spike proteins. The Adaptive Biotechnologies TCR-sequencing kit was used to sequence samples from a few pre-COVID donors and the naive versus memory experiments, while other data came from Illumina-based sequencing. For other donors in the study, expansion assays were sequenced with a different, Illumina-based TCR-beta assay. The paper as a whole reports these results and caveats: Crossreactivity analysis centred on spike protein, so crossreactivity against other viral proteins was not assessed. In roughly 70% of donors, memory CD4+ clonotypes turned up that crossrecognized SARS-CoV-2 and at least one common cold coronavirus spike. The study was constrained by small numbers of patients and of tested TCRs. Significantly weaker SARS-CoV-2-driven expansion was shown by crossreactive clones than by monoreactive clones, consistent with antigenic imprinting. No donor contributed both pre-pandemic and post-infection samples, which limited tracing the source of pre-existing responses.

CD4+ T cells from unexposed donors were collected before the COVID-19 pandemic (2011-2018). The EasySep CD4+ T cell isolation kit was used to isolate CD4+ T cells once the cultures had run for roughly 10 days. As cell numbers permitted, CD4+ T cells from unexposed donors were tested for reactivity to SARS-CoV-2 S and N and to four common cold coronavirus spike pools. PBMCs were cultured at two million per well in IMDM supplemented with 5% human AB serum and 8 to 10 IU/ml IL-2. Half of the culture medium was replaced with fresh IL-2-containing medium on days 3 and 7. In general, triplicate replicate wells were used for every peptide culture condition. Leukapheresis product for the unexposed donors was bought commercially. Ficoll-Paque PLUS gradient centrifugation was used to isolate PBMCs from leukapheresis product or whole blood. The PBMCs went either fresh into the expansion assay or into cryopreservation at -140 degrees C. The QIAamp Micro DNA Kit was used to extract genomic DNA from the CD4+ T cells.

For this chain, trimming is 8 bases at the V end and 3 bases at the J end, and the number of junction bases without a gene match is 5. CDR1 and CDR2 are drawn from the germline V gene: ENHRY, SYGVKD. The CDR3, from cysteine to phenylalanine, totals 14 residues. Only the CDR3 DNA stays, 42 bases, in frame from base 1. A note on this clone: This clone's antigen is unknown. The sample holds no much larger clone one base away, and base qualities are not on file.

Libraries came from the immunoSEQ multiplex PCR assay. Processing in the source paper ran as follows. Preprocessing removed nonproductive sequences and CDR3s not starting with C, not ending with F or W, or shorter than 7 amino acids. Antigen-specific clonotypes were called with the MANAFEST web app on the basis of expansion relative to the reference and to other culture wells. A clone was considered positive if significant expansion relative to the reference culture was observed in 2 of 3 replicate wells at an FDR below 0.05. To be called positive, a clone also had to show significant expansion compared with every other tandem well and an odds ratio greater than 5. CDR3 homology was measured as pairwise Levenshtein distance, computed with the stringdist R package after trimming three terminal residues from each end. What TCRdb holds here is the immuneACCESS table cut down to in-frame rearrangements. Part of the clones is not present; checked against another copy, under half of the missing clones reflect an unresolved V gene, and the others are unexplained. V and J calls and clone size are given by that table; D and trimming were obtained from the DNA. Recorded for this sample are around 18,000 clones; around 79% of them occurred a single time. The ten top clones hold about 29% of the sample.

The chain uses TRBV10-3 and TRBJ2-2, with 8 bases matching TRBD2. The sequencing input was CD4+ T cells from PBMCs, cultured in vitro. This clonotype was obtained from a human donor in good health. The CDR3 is CAIYRAGDTGELFF. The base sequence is TGTGCCATCTATCGAGCGGGAGACACCGGGGAGCTGTTTTTT.